This T cell receptor (beta chain) is from a study of T cells after yellow fever vaccination. This CDR3 has 14 amino acids. V was pared by 2 bases and J by 0 bases, with 7 bases between. Germline V lookup: CDR1 SEHNR, CDR2 FQNEAQ (reference sequence). TCRdb redid the calling of the 5' RACE reads with MiXCR, one entry per CDR3 protein. The table includes more than 350,000 distinct CDR3 sequences, 11% detected once. Findings and limits, study-wide: Clonotypes shared by both compartments, CD4 and CD8, made up a small share.

A remark on this clonotype: What it binds is not known.

The clonotype comes from a man younger than 35 who received the YFV17D yellow fever vaccine. V and J are TRBV7-9 and TRBJ1-2; D is unresolved. The input for sequencing was PBMCs, taken on the day of the first yellow fever vaccination. The CDR3 DNA follows: TGTGCCAGCAGCTTAACAGCATCTAACTATGGCTACACCTTC. It is translated as CASSLTASNYGYTF.